Listed below are T cell receptor beta chains from one sample, sequenced in a study of hypomethylating agent response in myelodysplastic syndrome. TCRdb keeps only in-frame clones here, not all; method: immunoSEQ multiplex PCR. The data hold about 5,700 clones, with over 80% observed a single time. Sequences were derived from bone marrow, sampled before or after starting hypomethylating agent treatment for myelodysplastic syndrome (not recorded which). These receptors were obtained from a human donor with myelodysplastic syndrome. Both conserved end residues are part of each CDR3. Each record gives: V gene, CDR3 protein.

TRBV5-1 CASTDTSGGTYTQYF
TRBV2 CASSWDTEAFF
TRBV5-6 CASSSSGSSYEQYF
TRBV6-1 CASNGIRGNGYTF
TRBV4-3 CASSQAYEQYF
TRBV30 CALTTGSGNTIYF
TRBV5-1 CASSLAGRGLNTIYF
TRBV5-6 CASSLPRGAGAGELFF
TRBV4-3 CASSRTLDRAEKLFF
TRBV10-3 CAIRSDRMHGYTF
TRBV2 CASRAGQTNEKLFF
TRBV18 CASSSGQAETQYF
TRBV6-1 CASQEQGASNQPQHF
TRBV5-6 CASRQGITTEAFF
TRBV5-5 CASSPGPTRAEAFF
TRBV19 CASSPPLGYDNYGYTF
TRBV7-6 CASSLGPDNQPQHF
TRBV27 CASGGSYYGYTF
TRBV18 CASSPQVETGELFF
TRBV12-5 CASGLEGATEQYF
TRBV29-1 CSVQGIKRDEKLFF
TRBV4-1 CASSYGGADQPQHF
TRBV11-1 CASSFRGIPDRDDEQYF
TRBV2 CASRDDRETQYF
TRBV7-3 CASSSDYPHYTDTQYF
TRBV18 CASSPGSNSYEQYF
TRBV18 CASSGTGGEDEQYF
TRBV29-1 CSATDAITGDEQYF
TRBV14 CASSSTSTDTQYF
TRBV6-6 CASSSTSGGYNEQFF
TRBV6-5 CASSSRDTRDEQYF
TRBV18 CASSLGGDPPYNEQFF
TRBV18 CASSLAGGVRTEAFF
TRBV2 CASRGDRAINEQYF
TRBV29-1 CSVWSRGMNTEAFF
TRBV7-8 CASSVAIANQPQHF
TRBV30 CAWIAGGHRFDTQYF
TRBV5-1 CASSSGVVGTEAFF
TRBV30 CAGRTASSGNTIYF
TRBV11-2 CASSLAPTGSSYEQYF
TRBV19 CASSWGRGRNTGELFF
TRBV2 CASSGLGKGDSPLHF
TRBV6-4 CASSDGTDTYGYTF
TRBV5-8 CASSLREVFSGNTIYF
TRBV25-1 CASSEWRNEQFF
TRBV28 CASSGQAYNQPQHF
TRBV9 CASSYDSGTGGLDTQYF
TRBV7-9 CASSSDRGLNEQFF
TRBV5-4 CASSLSSRNIQYF
TRBV29-1 CSVEMLGRDGYTF
TRBV14 CASSQDLVGAYSYEQYF
TRBV27 CASSLGYSTEAFF
TRBV7-9 CASSVPGHTNTEAFF
TRBV7-2 CASSLGVGGSYEQYF
TRBV5-1 CASSLKPGLAGDTQYF
TRBV19 CASSMREFGLVPNYGYTF
TRBV6-6 CASGGGQTNEQFF
TRBV4-3 CASSQEGGVGGNSPLHF
TRBV6-1 CASRSPGRGNEKLFF